This paragraph covers one TCR beta chain sequence. This entry belongs to a study of T cell changes during pregnancy in multiple sclerosis. Per germline, CDR1 MDHEN and CDR2 SYDVKM. Trimming took off 2 bases at V and 7 bases at J, with 11 bases between the two ends. The CDR3 contains 14 residues. The method was immunoSEQ multiplex PCR; TCRdb's version includes in-frame clones alone and lacks a portion of them. This table has around 48,000 clones, around 92% appearing once. Sequencing used CD4+ T cells from peripheral blood mononuclear cells, obtained in the second trimester of pregnancy. This rearrangement joins TRBV28 to TRBJ1-4, with a weak D call TRBD1 (5 bases). This receptor was identified in a female donor in good health, enrolled as a control in a pregnancy study. The CDR3 reads CASSLKGRGEKLFF. The CDR3 region has the DNA TGTGCCAGCAGTTTAAAGGGGCGGGGTGAAAAACTGTTTTTT. Full variable domain (rest looked up from reference TRBV28 and TRBJ1-4): DVKVTQSSRYLVKRTGEKVFLECVQDMDHENMFWYRQDPGLGLRLIYFSYDVKMKEKGDIPEGYSVSREKKERFSLILESASTNQTSMYLCASSLKGRGEKLFFGSGTQLSVL.